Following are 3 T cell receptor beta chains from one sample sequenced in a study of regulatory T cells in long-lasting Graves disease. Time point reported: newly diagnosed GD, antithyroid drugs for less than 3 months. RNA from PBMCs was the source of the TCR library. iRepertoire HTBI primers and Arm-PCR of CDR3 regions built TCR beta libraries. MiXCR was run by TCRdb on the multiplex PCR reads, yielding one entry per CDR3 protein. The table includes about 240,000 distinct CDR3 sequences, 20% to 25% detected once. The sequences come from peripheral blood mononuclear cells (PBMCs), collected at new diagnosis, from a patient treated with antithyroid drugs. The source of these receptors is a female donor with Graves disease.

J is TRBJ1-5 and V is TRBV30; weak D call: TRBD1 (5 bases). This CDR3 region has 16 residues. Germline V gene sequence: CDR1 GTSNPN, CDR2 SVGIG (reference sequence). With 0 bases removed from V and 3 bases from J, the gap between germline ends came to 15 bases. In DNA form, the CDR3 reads TGTGCCTGGAGTGTAAGGGGTCGGATTAACAATCAGCCCCAGCATTTT. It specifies CAWSVRGRINNQPQHF.

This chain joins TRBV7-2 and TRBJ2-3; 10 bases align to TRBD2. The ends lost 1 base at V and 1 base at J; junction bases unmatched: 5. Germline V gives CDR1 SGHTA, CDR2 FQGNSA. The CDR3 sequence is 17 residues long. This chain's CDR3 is CASSLDRGTSGTDTQYF. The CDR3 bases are TGTGCCAGCAGCTTAGATCGAGGGACTAGCGGCACAGATACGCAGTATTTT.

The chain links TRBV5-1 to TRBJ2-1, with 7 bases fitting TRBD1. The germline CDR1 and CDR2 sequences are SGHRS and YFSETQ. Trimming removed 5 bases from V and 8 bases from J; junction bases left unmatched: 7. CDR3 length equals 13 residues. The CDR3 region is CASRPGQNDEQFF. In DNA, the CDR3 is TGCGCCAGCAGACCGGGACAGAACGATGAGCAGTTCTTC.